This is a list of T cell receptor beta chains from one sample in a study of blood T cell repertoires in COVID-19. Sequenced by immunoSEQ multiplex PCR; TCRdb stores in-frame clones only, minus some. The data hold more than 200,000 clones, with roughly 90% observed a single time. Sequenced: peripheral blood. These receptors all come from a human donor in a cohort sampled during active COVID-19. CDR3s include the opening cysteine and the closing phenylalanine or tryptophan. The D gene is left open where the match is weak. The size entry is marked missing in some rows and otherwise reads once, few, many or a size class.

. TRBJ1-2 . TRBV6-5 CASSYSQAPYYGYTF TGTGCCAGCAGTTACTCGCAGGCGCCCTATTATGGCTACACCTTC
. TRBJ1-2 . TRBV5-3 CARTGDSADYGYTF TGTGCCAGAACGGGTGACAGCGCTGACTATGGCTACACCTTC
TRBD2 TRBJ2-6 once TRBV4-1 CASSQRDGTSGGLSSGANVLTF TGCGCCAGCAGCCAACGGGACGGGACTAGCGGGGGCCTTAGCTCTGGGGCCAACGTCCTGACTTTC
. TRBJ2-1 . TRBV5-6 CASSPSPGSSYNEQFF TGTGCCAGCAGCCCCTCGCCGGGAAGCTCCTACAATGAGCAGTTCTTC
. TRBJ1-2 . TRBV5-1 CASSLSGGGYTF TGCGCCAGCAGCTTGAGTGGTGGCGGCTACACCTTC
. TRBJ2-7 few TRBV6-6 CASSYEGVGEQYF TGTGCCAGCAGTTATGAGGGAGTGGGCGAGCAGTACTTC
. TRBJ1-2 . TRBV7-9 CASSLVGITNYGYTF TGTGCCAGCAGCCTCGTCGGGATAACTAACTATGGCTACACCTTC
. TRBJ1-5 once TRBV7-2 CASSLSYQPQHF TGTGCCAGCAGCTTGAGTTATCAGCCCCAGCATTTT
. TRBJ1-1 once TRBV6-5 CASSYSPAAGTEAFF TGTGCCAGCAGTTACTCGCCCGCGGCGGGCACTGAAGCTTTCTTT
. TRBJ2-7 once TRBV2 CASLGRVTISYEQYF TGTGCCAGCCTCGGCCGGGTTACCATCTCCTACGAGCAGTACTTC
. TRBJ1-5 . TRBV7-2 CASSLVVRGSQPQHF TGTGCCAGCAGCTTAGTCGTCAGGGGAAGTCAGCCCCAGCATTTT
TRBD2 TRBJ2-7 . TRBV5-4 CASSSTSGALWEQYF TGTGCCAGCAGCTCAACCAGCGGGGCCCTCTGGGAGCAGTACTTC
. TRBJ1-2 . TRBV6-6 CASSYRDYNYGYTF TGTGCCAGCAGTTACCGGGACTACAACTATGGCTACACCTTC
. TRBJ1-2 . TRBV7-6 CASSFNPANYGYTF TGTGCCAGCAGCTTCAACCCAGCTAACTATGGCTACACCTTC
. TRBJ1-4 . TRBV5-1 CASSLGGGNEKLFF TGCGCCAGCAGCTTGGGCGGGGGTAATGAAAAACTGTTTTTT
TRBD1 TRBJ2-5 . TRBV23-1 CASSLPQGAQPPLGETQYF TGCGCCAGCAGTTTGCCACAGGGGGCCCAGCCGCCCCTTGGGGAGACCCAGTACTTC
TRBD1 TRBJ1-4 . TRBV18 CASSKSGTVVAENEKLFF TGTGCCAGCTCAAAATCCGGGACAGTTGTGGCCGAGAATGAAAAACTGTTTTTT
TRBD2 TRBJ2-2 . TRBV6-5 CASTRLAVNTGELFF TGTGCCAGCACCAGACTAGCGGTTAACACCGGGGAGCTGTTTTTT
. TRBJ2-2 . TRBV30 CAWVGGQTEITGELFF TGTGCCTGGGTCGGGGGGCAGACAGAGATCACCGGGGAGCTGTTTTTT
. TRBJ2-3 . TRBV25-1 CASSEYRGNTDTQYF TGTGCCAGCAGTGAATACAGGGGTAACACAGATACGCAGTATTTT
TRBD2 TRBJ2-3 . TRBV5-4 CASSTGLAGGPTDTQYF TGTGCCAGCAGCACGGGACTAGCGGGGGGACCCACAGATACGCAGTATTTT
. TRBJ1-3 . TRBV7-3 CASSLGRSSGNTIYF TGTGCCAGCAGCTTGGGGCGGTCCTCTGGAAACACCATATATTTT
TRBD1 TRBJ1-1 . TRBV18 CASSYHQGENTEAFF TGTGCCAGCTCTTACCATCAGGGGGAGAACACTGAAGCTTTCTTT
TRBD2 TRBJ2-2 . TRBV27 CASTQLAAGGTGELFF TGTGCCAGCACTCAACTAGCAGCGGGAGGCACCGGGGAGCTGTTTTTT
. TRBJ1-2 once TRBV11-2 CASSRLGSYYGYTF TGTGCCAGCAGCCGCTTAGGGAGCTACTATGGCTACACCTTC
TRBD1 TRBJ2-7 . TRBV5-6 CASSLPGQGYEQYF TGTGCCAGCAGCTTGCCGGGACAGGGCTACGAGCAGTACTTC
. TRBJ1-2 . TRBV6-5 CASSRENSFTYGYTF TGTGCCAGCAGCCGGGAAAACAGCTTTACCTATGGCTACACCTTC
TRBD1 TRBJ1-1 . TRBV5-4 CASSEGDRGRLEAFF TGTGCCAGCAGCGAAGGGGACAGGGGGCGTCTTGAAGCTTTCTTT
TRBD1 TRBJ1-1 . TRBV27 CASSSYDRGRGPEAFF TGTGCCAGCAGTTCCTACGACAGGGGGCGAGGGCCTGAAGCTTTCTTT
. TRBJ2-7 . TRBV7-6 CASSLGTASRGAYEQYF TGTGCCAGCAGCCTCGGGACGGCATCTCGGGGGGCATACGAGCAGTACTTC
TRBD1 TRBJ1-2 . TRBV5-4 CASSQWTGPEANYGYTF TGTGCCAGCAGCCAATGGACAGGTCCAGAAGCTAACTATGGCTACACCTTC
. TRBJ2-5 . TRBV25-1 CASSESRDSVTQYF TGTGCCAGCAGTGAATCTAGAGACAGCGTGACCCAGTACTTC
TRBD1 TRBJ1-1 . TRBV5-1 CASSLQGAGQNTEAFF TGCGCCAGCAGCTTACAGGGGGCTGGGCAGAACACTGAAGCTTTCTTT
. TRBJ1-2 . TRBV21-1 CASSKLGPWDYGYTF TGTGCCAGCAGCAAACTTGGGCCATGGGACTATGGCTACACCTTC
. TRBJ1-6 . TRBV27 CASRGWADNSPLHF TGTGCCAGCAGGGGTTGGGCCGATAATTCACCCCTCCACTTT
TRBD2 TRBJ2-7 . TRBV7-2 CASSLRPSGSYEQYF TGTGCCAGCAGCTTACGGCCTAGCGGGAGCTACGAGCAGTACTTC
. TRBJ1-2 . TRBV27 CASSYSSGSSYTF TGTGCCAGCAGTTATTCTTCGGGTTCGAGCTACACCTTC
TRBD2 TRBJ2-1 . TRBV29-1 CSVVIGSGGLEQFF TGCAGCGTTGTGATAGGCAGCGGGGGCCTTGAGCAGTTCTTC
. TRBJ2-7 . TRBV6-5 CASSTRGGFYEQYF TGTGCCAGCAGTACTCGAGGGGGATTCTACGAGCAGTACTTC
TRBD1 TRBJ1-4 . TRBV18 CASSPGQGRNEKLFF TGTGCCAGCTCACCCGGACAGGGAAGAAACGAAAAACTGTTTTTT
TRBD1 TRBJ1-2 . TRBV29-1 CSVEEGGTGVTF TGCAGCGTTGAAGAGGGGGGGACAGGGGTCACCTTC
TRBD1 TRBJ1-1 . TRBV11-2 CASSLEGRGWLYTEAFF TGTGCCAGCAGCTTAGAAGGCAGGGGGTGGCTTTATACTGAAGCTTTCTTT
TRBD1 TRBJ2-5 . TRBV12-5 CASGGTGETQYF TGTGCTAGTGGTGGGACAGGGGAGACCCAGTACTTC
. TRBJ1-5 once TRBV21-1 CASSKALCEKSNQPQHF TGTGCCAGCAGCAAAGCGCTATGCGAAAAAAGCAATCAGCCCCAGCATTTT